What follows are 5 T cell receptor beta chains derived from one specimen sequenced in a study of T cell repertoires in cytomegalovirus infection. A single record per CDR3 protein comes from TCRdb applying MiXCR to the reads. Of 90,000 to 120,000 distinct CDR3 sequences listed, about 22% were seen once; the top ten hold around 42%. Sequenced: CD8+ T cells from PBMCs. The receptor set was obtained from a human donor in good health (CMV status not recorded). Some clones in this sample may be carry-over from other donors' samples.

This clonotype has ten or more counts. Here the CDR3 DNA reads TGTGCCAGCAGCTCAAGCAATGAGCAGTTCTTC. Translated, it gives CASSSSNEQFF. The chain couples TRBV7-8 to TRBJ2-1; D not resolved. Trimming took off 4 bases at V and 6 bases at J, with 4 bases between the two ends. The CDR3 covers 11 residues. In germline, CDR1 is SGHVS, CDR2 FQNEAQ.

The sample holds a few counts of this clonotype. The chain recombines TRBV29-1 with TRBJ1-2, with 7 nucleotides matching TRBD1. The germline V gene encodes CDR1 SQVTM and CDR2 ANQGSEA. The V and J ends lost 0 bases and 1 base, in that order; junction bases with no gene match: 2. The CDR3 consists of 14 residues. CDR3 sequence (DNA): TGCAGCGTTGAAGATCCAGGGGGTAACTATGGCTACACCTTC. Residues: CSVEDPGGNYGYTF.

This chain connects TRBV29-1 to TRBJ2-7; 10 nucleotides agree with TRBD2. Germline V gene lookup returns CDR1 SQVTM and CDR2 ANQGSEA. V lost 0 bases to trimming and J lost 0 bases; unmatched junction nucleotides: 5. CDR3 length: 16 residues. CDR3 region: CSVEDPTSGSSYEQYF. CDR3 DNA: TGCAGCGTTGAAGATCCGACTAGCGGGTCCTCCTACGAGCAGTACTTC.

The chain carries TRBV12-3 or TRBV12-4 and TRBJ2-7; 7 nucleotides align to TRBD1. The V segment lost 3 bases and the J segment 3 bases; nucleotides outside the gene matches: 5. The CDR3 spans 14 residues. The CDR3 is CASSFRGSLYEQYF. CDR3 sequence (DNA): TGTGCCAGCAGTTTCAGGGGGTCCCTCTACGAGCAGTACTTC.

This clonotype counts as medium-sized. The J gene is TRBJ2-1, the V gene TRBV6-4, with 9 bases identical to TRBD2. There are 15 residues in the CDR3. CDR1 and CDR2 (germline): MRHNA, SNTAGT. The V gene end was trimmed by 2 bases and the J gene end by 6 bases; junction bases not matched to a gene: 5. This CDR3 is CASSDGLAGPNEQFF. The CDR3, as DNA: TGTGCCAGCAGTGACGGGCTAGCGGGACCCAATGAGCAGTTCTTC.